Listed below are T cell receptor beta chains from one sample, sequenced in a study of T-cell memory formation after mild COVID-19. One entry per CDR3 protein, called by TCRdb with MiXCR from the 5' RACE reads. The data contain 30,000 or so distinct CDR3 sequences, roughly 21% of them singletons. Sequenced: PBMCs or a T cell subset sorted from them (not recorded which). Source of these receptors: an adult who had mild COVID-19 (a few samples of this study predate the infection). Cell type and time point are not known. Both conserved end residues are part of each CDR3. Each record gives: V gene, D gene, clone size, J gene, CDR3 DNA, CDR3 protein. D genes are given only for firm matches. The size entry is marked missing in some rows and otherwise reads once, few, many or a size class.

TRBV11-1	TRBD2	many	TRBJ2-1	TGTGCCAGCAGCCGACTAGCGGGAGCTTCCTACAATGAGCAGTTCTTC	CASSRLAGASYNEQFF
TRBV7-2	.	many	TRBJ1-2	TGTGCCAGCAGCTTAGATGACAGCCCCATTTCTTATGGCTACACCTTC	CASSLDDSPISYGYTF
TRBV12-3/TRBV12-4	TRBD1	many	TRBJ2-3	TGTGCCAGCAGCCTAAGGACAGGGATCACAGATACGCAGTATTTT	CASSLRTGITDTQYF
TRBV7-6	.	few	TRBJ2-1	TGTGCCAGCAGCTTAAGCGTGGACTCCTACAATGAGCAGTTCTTC	CASSLSVDSYNEQFF
TRBV2	.	few	TRBJ2-5	TGTGCCAGCACCGGGCCGGGGATCCAAGAGACCCAGTACTTC	CASTGPGIQETQYF
TRBV7-9	.	many	TRBJ2-2	TGTGCCAGCAGCTATCCCGGGCCCCGTGCCACCGGGGAGCTGTTTTTT	CASSYPGPRATGELFF
TRBV4-2	TRBD2	many	TRBJ2-2	TGTGCCAGCAGGCAGGTTAGCGGGACTTACACCGGGGAGCTGTTTTTT	CASRQVSGTYTGELFF
TRBV7-2	TRBD1	.	TRBJ2-5	TGTGCCAGCAGCCCAGCCCCGGGCAGGGGGCAAGAGACCCAGTACTTC	CASSPAPGRGQETQYF
TRBV12-3/TRBV12-4	TRBD2	many	TRBJ2-1	TGTGCCAGCAGTTTCCGAGCGGGAGGAAATGAGCAGTTCTTC	CASSFRAGGNEQFF
TRBV6-1	TRBD2	few	TRBJ2-3	TGTGCCAGCGGGAGCGGGGGGGCCGGAGATACGCAGTATTTT	CASGSGGAGDTQYF
TRBV6-6	TRBD1	many	TRBJ1-3	TGTGCCAGCAGTCCCCTGGGGGAACAGGGGGCGAACACCATATATTTT	CASSPLGEQGANTIYF
TRBV6-5	.	many	TRBJ2-7	TGTGCCAGCAGTTTGGGCAGGGGATTCTTTGGGTACTTC	CASSLGRGFFGYF
TRBV12-5	.	.	TRBJ2-5	TGTGCTAGTGGTTTGGGACCGAAAGAGACCCAGTACTTC	CASGLGPKETQYF
TRBV4-1	.	.	TRBJ1-4	TGCGCCAGCAGCCCCCGGCAGGGTGGTACGGAAAAACTGTTTTTT	CASSPRQGGTEKLFF
TRBV5-1	.	many	TRBJ2-5	TGCGCCAGCAGCCCGGCGGGTGAACGGGAGACCCAGTACTTC	CASSPAGERETQYF
TRBV4-3	TRBD2	many	TRBJ2-1	TGCGCCAGCACTCATTCCGGGACTAGCGGGAGGGAGTTTTACAATGAGCAGTTCTTC	CASTHSGTSGREFYNEQFF
TRBV18	.	.	TRBJ2-7	TGTGCCAGCTCTCACGGAGGGGGAGGCTACGAGCAGTACTTC	CASSHGGGGYEQYF